The 28 T cell receptor beta chains below all came from one sample that was sequenced in a study of T-cell memory formation after mild COVID-19. TCRdb passed the 5' RACE reads through MiXCR, listing each CDR3 protein once. Among more than 85,000 distinct CDR3 sequences listed, 11% were seen once. Sequencing was performed on PBMCs or a T cell subset sorted from them (not recorded which). The receptors were gathered from a young man who had mild COVID-19 (a few samples of this study predate the infection). Cell type and time point are not known.

This clonotype was picked up many times. The chain combines TRBV5-1 with TRBJ2-3; D may match TRBD1 or TRBD2 (5 bases each). CDR1 is SGHRS, CDR2 YFSETQ, per germline. With 0 bases removed from V and 7 bases from J, the gap between germline ends came to 18 bases. This CDR3 has 16 residues. The CDR3 sequence: CASSLVEGIGANTQYF. The CDR3 nucleotides are TGCGCCAGCAGCTTGGTTGAGGGGATCGGCGCAAATACGCAGTATTTT. Full variable domain (outside the CDR3, taken from reference TRBV5-1 and TRBJ2-3): KAGVTQTPRYLIKTRGQQVTLSCSPISGHRSVSWYQQTPGQGLQFLFEYFSETQRNKGNFPGRFSGRQFSNSRSEMNVSTLELGDSALYLCASSLVEGIGANTQYFGPGTRLTVL.

The chain carries TRBV27 and TRBJ2-1; 10 bases fit TRBD2. Germline CDR1 and CDR2: MNHEY and SMNVEV (reference sequence). The junction had 8 bases not matched to a gene; V was cut back by 5 bases and J by 7 bases. The CDR3 runs 15 residues. The DNA for the CDR3 is TGTGCCAGCAGTGGCGGACTAGCGGCTGGTAATGAGCAGTTCTTC. It translates to CASSGGLAAGNEQFF.

This clonotype was recorded a few times. CDR3 DNA: TGCGCCAGCAGCCAAGATACGTACACTGAAGCTTTCTTT. Translating it yields CASSQDTYTEAFF. The gene calls are TRBV4-1 and TRBJ1-1, with D unclear. Per germline, CDR1 MGHRA and CDR2 YSYEKL. The V end lost 0 bases, the J end lost 3 bases, and 5 bases lay between the germline ends. The length of the CDR3 is 13 residues.

This clonotype was found a few times. This rearrangement joins TRBV2 to TRBJ1-1, with D uncertain. The CDR3 contains 14 residues. Trimming took 8 bases from V and 3 from J, leaving 16 bases between them. The germline V gene encodes CDR1 SNHLY and CDR2 FYNNEI. Written as DNA, the CDR3 is TGTGCCAGCTTACCCGAGGTAGCGGACACTGAAGCTTTCTTT. This sequence encodes CASLPEVADTEAFF.

This clonotype was counted only a few times. J is TRBJ2-7 and V is TRBV24-1, with D hard to call. V lost 2 bases to trimming and J lost 6 bases, with 7 bases between them. The CDR3 runs to 12 residues. The germline CDR1 and CDR2 sequences are KGHDR and SFDVKD. The CDR3 reads CATSDSMGEQYF. As DNA, the CDR3 is TGTGCCACCAGTGATTCTATGGGCGAGCAGTACTTC.

This clonotype has only a few counts. The chain couples TRBV7-6 to TRBJ2-7, with D tentatively TRBD2 (6 bases). The V gene's germline CDR1 is SGHVS and CDR2 FNYEAQ. The CDR3 covers 13 residues. Trimming took 4 bases from V and 3 from J, leaving 10 bases between them. The CDR3 region is CASSYSGVYEQYF. CDR3 coding DNA: TGTGCCAGCAGCTATAGCGGTGTCTACGAGCAGTACTTC.

This clonotype appeared many times. The rearrangement uses TRBV20-1 and TRBJ2-5; no clear D gene. The CDR3 consists of 13 residues. Germline V gives CDR1 DFQATT, CDR2 SNEGSKA (reference sequence). Trimming shortened V by 3 bases and J by 5 bases, and 13 bases separated the two germline ends. The CDR3 nucleotides are TGCAGTGCTAGTCTTCCAGATCCGGAGACCCAGTACTTC. Its translation: CSASLPDPETQYF.

V gene TRBV4-3 combines with J gene TRBJ1-1; D not resolved. Germline lookup yields CDR1 LGHNA and CDR2 YSLEER. V was pared by 2 bases and J by 1 base, with 8 bases between. The CDR3 is made up of 14 amino acids. The CDR3 region has the DNA TGCGCCAGCAGCCAAAAATGGGGGAACACTGAAGCTTTCTTT. Residues: CASSQKWGNTEAFF.

The rearrangement links TRBV7-2 to TRBJ2-3; TRBD2 matches 7 bases. Germline V gives CDR1 SGHTA, CDR2 FQGNSA. The CDR3 contains 15 residues. V lost 5 bases to trimming and J lost 2 bases; unmatched junction nucleotides: 7. The CDR3 DNA reads as TGTGCCAGCAGCACCCGAGCGGGGTTCACAGATACGCAGTATTTT. It encodes CASSTRAGFTDTQYF.

The J gene is TRBJ1-1, the V gene TRBV19; D is uncertain. The CDR3 is made up of 13 amino acids. Germline lookup yields CDR1 LNHDA and CDR2 SQIVND (reference sequence). Trimming pared 6 bases from V and 4 bases from J, leaving 12 bases between. This chain's CDR3 is CASSRPSSTEAFF. As DNA, the CDR3 is TGTGCCAGTAGCCGACCAAGTAGCACTGAAGCTTTCTTT.

In this sample, this clonotype turned up once. This may be a read error: a much more frequent sequence differs by one nucleotide. V gene TRBV4-2 combines with J gene TRBJ2-3, with TRBD2 as a possible D gene (5 bases). CDR3 length equals 15 residues. In germline, CDR1 is LGHNA, CDR2 YNFKEQ. Trimming pared 2 bases from V and 4 bases from J, leaving 13 bases between. CDR3 region: CASSQRLSAADTQYF. CDR3 nucleotides: TGTGCCAGCAGCCAAAGACTATCGGCGGCAGATACGCAGTATTTT.

The chain uses TRBV5-1 and TRBJ2-5; 7 nucleotides align to TRBD2. CDR3 size: 13 residues. V trimming: 8 bases; J trimming: 5 bases; junction bases outside the gene matches: 9. Per germline, CDR1 SGHRS and CDR2 YFSETQ. For the CDR3, the DNA is TGCGCCAGAAGTCCGGGTAGCGGGGAGACCCAGTACTTC. This encodes CARSPGSGETQYF.

The chain employs TRBV4-3 and TRBJ2-2, with 8 bases fitting TRBD1. Trimming at V came to 0 bases and at J to 8 bases, leaving 8 bases not matched to a gene. The CDR3 is made up of 16 amino acids. Germline CDR1 reads LGHNA; CDR2 reads YSLEER. The CDR3 here is CASSQEVDRERGELFF. CDR3 nucleotide sequence: TGCGCCAGCAGCCAAGAGGTGGACAGGGAACGAGGGGAGCTGTTTTTT.

The chain recombines TRBV7-6 with TRBJ2-5; D is perhaps TRBD1 (5 bases). The length of the CDR3 is 15 residues. V was cut by 1 base and J by 7 bases, with 16 bases left in between. In germline, CDR1 is SGHVS, CDR2 FNYEAQ. Written as DNA, the CDR3 is TGTGCCAGCAGCTTAGGGAGACCAGGGTATGGGACCCAGTACTTC. It encodes CASSLGRPGYGTQYF.

This clonotype occurred once. V is TRBV12-3 or TRBV12-4 and J is TRBJ1-1; D is unresolved. Trimming took 6 bases from V and 3 from J, leaving 14 bases between them. This CDR3 region has 14 residues. DNA of the CDR3: TGTGCCAGCAGCAGCTTCCGTAGTGACACTGAAGCTTTCTTT. Residues: CASSSFRSDTEAFF.

This clonotype was recorded a few times. V usage is TRBV7-9 and J usage is TRBJ1-5, with 8 positions matching TRBD1. The CDR3 is 13 amino acids. The V gene's germline CDR1 is SEHNR and CDR2 FQNEAQ (reference sequence). Trimming at V came to 2 bases and at J to 9 bases, leaving 3 bases not matched to a gene. CDR3 sequence (DNA): TGTGCCAGCAGCTTAACAGGGGGAAGGCCCCAGCATTTT. Protein product: CASSLTGGRPQHF.

The J gene is TRBJ1-2, the V gene TRBV25-1; D gene ambiguous. V lost 1 base to trimming and J lost 3 bases, with 9 bases between them. Germline-derived CDR1 and CDR2 are MGHDK and SYGVNS. The CDR3 spans 14 residues. In DNA form, the CDR3 reads TGTGCCAGCAGTGAATGGGAACGGTACTATGGCTACACCTTC. This gives the protein CASSEWERYYGYTF.

This clonotype appeared a few times. V and J are TRBV27 and TRBJ2-7; 10 bases line up with TRBD1. The trim removed 6 bases at V and 4 bases at J, leaving 6 bases unmatched. The germline V gene has CDR1 MNHEY and CDR2 SMNVEV (reference sequence). The length of the CDR3 is 14 residues. The CDR3 nucleotides are TGTGCCAGCAGCTACGGGACAGGGGAGTACGAGCAGTACTTC. Translating gives CASSYGTGEYEQYF.

V usage is TRBV7-8 and J usage is TRBJ2-5; 11 nucleotides line up with TRBD2. Losses at the gene ends were 3 bases for V and 4 bases for J; bases not matched to a gene: 10. CDR3 length equals 17 residues. Germline CDR1 and CDR2: SGHVS and FQNEAQ. This chain's CDR3 is CASSFLLAGAIGETQYF. In nucleotides, the CDR3 is TGTGCCAGCAGCTTCCTACTAGCGGGGGCCATCGGAGAGACCCAGTACTTC.

This clonotype was seen a few times. The rearrangement links TRBV15 to TRBJ2-7; D unclear. The V gene's germline CDR1 is LNHNV and CDR2 YYDKDF (reference sequence). Trimming shortened V by 8 bases and J by 6 bases, and 14 bases separated the two germline ends. CDR3 length: 12 amino acids. The CDR3 DNA sequence: TGTGCCACCTCTCCGCGAGGATTCGAGCAGTACTTC. Encoded protein: CATSPRGFEQYF. The complete variable domain, with remaining parts taken from reference TRBV15 and TRBJ2-7, reads DAMVIQNPRYQVTQFGKPVTLSCSQTLNHNVMYWYQQKSSQAPKLLFHYYDKDFNNEADTPDNFQSRRPNTSFCFLDIRSPGLGDTAMYLCATSPRGFEQYFGPGTRLTVT.

In its sample, this clonotype was seen a few times. The genes are TRBV4-2 and TRBJ2-1, with a possible D match to TRBD1 (5 bases). Trimming stripped 7 bases from V and 6 bases from J, with 16 bases between. Germline V gene data show CDR1 as LGHNA and CDR2 as YNFKEQ. The CDR3 has 14 amino acids. The CDR3 spells CASTRQGQTNEQFF. The CDR3 DNA reads as TGTGCCAGCACCCGCCAGGGTCAGACCAATGAGCAGTTCTTC.

This clonotype has just a few counts. V usage is TRBV29-1 and J usage is TRBJ1-1, with D possibly being TRBD1 (5 bases). This CDR3 region has 12 residues. Germline V CDR1 and CDR2: SQVTM, ANQGSEA. Trimming stripped 4 bases from V and 4 bases from J, with 10 bases between. The CDR3 bases are TGCAGCGTTGTCGCTAGGGGCACTGAAGCTTTCTTT. Protein: CSVVARGTEAFF. The full variable domain, its missing parts supplied by reference TRBV29-1 and TRBJ1-1, is SAVISQKPSRDICQRGTSLTIQCQVDSQVTMMFWYRQQPGQSLTLIATANQGSEATYESGFVIDKFPISRPNLTFSTLTVSNMSPEDSSIYLCSVVARGTEAFFGQGTRLTVV.

This clonotype was detected a few times. The chain couples TRBV6-2 or TRBV6-3 to TRBJ2-7; 8 positions agree with TRBD2. V lost 6 bases, J lost 5 bases, and 9 bases stayed unmatched. Germline CDR1 is MNHEY and CDR2 is SVGEGT. The CDR3 sequence is 14 residues long. The CDR3 DNA follows: TGTGCCAGCAGACCCCTCGCGCGGGGGGACGAGCAGTACGTC. Translation gives CASRPLARGDEQYV.

This clonotype occurred many times. The chain joins TRBV3-1 to TRBJ2-3; 7 nucleotides agree with TRBD2. Per germline, CDR1 LGHDT and CDR2 YNNKEL (reference sequence). The length of the CDR3 is 13 residues. Trimming removed 5 bases from V and 4 bases from J; junction bases left unmatched: 3. The CDR3 DNA sequence: TGTGCCAGCAGCGGGCGGGGGTCAGATACGCAGTATTTT. Translated, it gives CASSGRGSDTQYF.

The V and J genes are TRBV5-6 and TRBJ2-1; D call uncertain. From germline, CDR1 is SGHDT and CDR2 YYEEEE. Trimming took off 4 bases at V and 8 bases at J, with 13 bases between the two ends. This CDR3 is built from 13 residues. The CDR3 protein is CASSAANKDEQFF. CDR3 DNA sequence: TGTGCCAGCAGCGCCGCTAATAAGGATGAGCAGTTCTTC.

The chain combines TRBV7-6 with TRBJ2-5, with 7 bases identical to TRBD1. Germline V gene sequence: CDR1 SGHVS, CDR2 FNYEAQ. The CDR3 contains 15 residues. The J segment lost 2 bases and the V segment lost 1 base, leaving 4 bases of the junction unmatched. The CDR3 sequence: CASSLGLGQQETQYF. The CDR3 region has the DNA TGTGCCAGCAGCTTAGGGCTGGGACAGCAAGAGACCCAGTACTTC.

The chain couples TRBV12-3 or TRBV12-4 to TRBJ2-2; TRBD1 is a possible D gene (6 bases). The CDR3 sequence is 16 residues long. V lost 5 bases, J lost 6 bases, and 19 bases lay in between. CDR3 protein: CASSPVGGRDPGELFF. CDR3 DNA: TGTGCCAGCAGTCCCGTAGGGGGTCGGGATCCCGGGGAGCTGTTTTTT.

This clonotype appeared a few times. The chain has TRBV7-2 and TRBJ2-1, with 9 bases aligning to TRBD1. The CDR3 length is 15 residues. Trimming cost V 6 bases and J 8 bases; bases outside gene matches: 11. Per the germline V gene, CDR1 is SGHTA and CDR2 is FQGNSA. Written as DNA, the CDR3 is TGTGCCAGCAGTGGGACAGGGCGGGGAGATTATGAGCAGTTCTTC. Its translation is CASSGTGRGDYEQFF.